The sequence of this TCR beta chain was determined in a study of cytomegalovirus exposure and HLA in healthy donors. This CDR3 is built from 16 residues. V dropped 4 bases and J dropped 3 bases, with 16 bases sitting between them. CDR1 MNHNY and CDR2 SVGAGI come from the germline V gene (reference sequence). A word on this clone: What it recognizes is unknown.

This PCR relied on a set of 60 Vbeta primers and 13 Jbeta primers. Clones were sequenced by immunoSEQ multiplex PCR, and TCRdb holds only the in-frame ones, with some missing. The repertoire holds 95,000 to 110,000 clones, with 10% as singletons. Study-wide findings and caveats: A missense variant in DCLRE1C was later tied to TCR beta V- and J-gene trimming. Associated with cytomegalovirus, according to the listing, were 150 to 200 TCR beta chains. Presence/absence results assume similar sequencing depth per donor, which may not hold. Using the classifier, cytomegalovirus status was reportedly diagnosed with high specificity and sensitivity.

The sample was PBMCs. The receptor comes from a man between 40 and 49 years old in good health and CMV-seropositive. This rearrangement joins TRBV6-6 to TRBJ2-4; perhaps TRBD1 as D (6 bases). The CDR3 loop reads CASSSPQGFSKNIQYF. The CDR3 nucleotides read TGTGCCAGCAGTTCCCCACAGGGTTTCAGCAAAAACATTCAGTACTTC.